The rows below give T cell receptor beta chains drawn from one sample of a study of blood T cells in healthy people across ages. TCRdb processed the 5' RACE reads anew with MiXCR; each CDR3 protein has one entry. The sample carries about 900,000 distinct CDR3 sequences, around 48% recorded once. The sequenced material came from blood. The receptors originated from a man aged 30-40 years in good health. The CDR3 runs from the conserved cysteine through the conserved F or W. D genes are given only for firm matches. Clone size is shown for a subset of rows, as once, few, many or a class of expanded clone.

D	V	size	J	CDR3	DNA
NA	TRBV12-3/TRBV12-4	few	TRBJ2-7	CASSLRTEQYF	TGTGCCAGCAGTCTTCGGACAGAGCAGTACTTC
TRBD2	TRBV5-1	many	TRBJ2-1	CASSLSASGGALNEQFF	TGCGCCAGCAGCTTGTCGGCTAGCGGGGGGGCCTTAAATGAGCAGTTCTTC
TRBD1	TRBV11-1	NA	TRBJ2-7	CASSLYETGASEQYF	TGTGCCAGCAGCTTATACGAGACAGGGGCTTCTGAGCAGTACTTC
NA	TRBV24-1	NA	TRBJ2-2	CATSDRNTGELFF	TGTGCCACCAGTGACCGGAACACCGGGGAGCTGTTTTTT
NA	TRBV4-1	few	TRBJ2-7	CASSHLMSEQYF	TGCGCCAGCAGCCATCTCATGTCCGAGCAGTACTTC
NA	TRBV7-6	NA	TRBJ2-5	CASSPLVGGPQETQYF	TGTGCCAGCAGCCCCCTGGTCGGGGGGCCTCAAGAGACCCAGTACTTC
NA	TRBV9	NA	TRBJ2-3	CASSIPPQGTSTDTQYF	TGTGCCAGCAGCATACCTCCACAGGGGACTAGCACAGATACGCAGTATTTT
NA	TRBV7-8	once	TRBJ1-1	CASSTEGQKNPEAFF	TGTGCCAGCAGCACAGAAGGACAGAAGAACCCTGAAGCTTTCTTT
NA	TRBV2	NA	TRBJ2-3	CASKAASSTDTQYF	TGTGCCAGCAAGGCAGCTTCTAGCACAGATACGCAGTATTTT
NA	TRBV7-8	few	TRBJ1-2	CASSPPPGGGYGYTF	TGTGCCAGCAGCCCTCCTCCGGGTGGGGGCTATGGCTACACCTTT
TRBD1	TRBV29-1	NA	TRBJ1-2	CSVVQGQIYGYTF	TGCAGCGTTGTACAGGGGCAGATCTATGGCTACACCTTC
NA	TRBV2	few	TRBJ2-7	CASKVQGGGEQYF	TGTGCCAGCAAGGTACAGGGAGGGGGCGAGCAGTACTTC
NA	TRBV6-5	NA	TRBJ2-4	CASGYKKQYF	TGTGCCAGCGGGTACAAAAAGCAGTACTTC
NA	TRBV20-1	NA	TRBJ1-4	CSAETAATNEKLFF	TGCAGTGCCGAGACAGCGGCAACTAATGAAAAACTGTTTTTT
TRBD1	TRBV9	NA	TRBJ2-3	CASSKGQGIDTQYF	TGTGCCAGCAGCAAAGGACAGGGGATAGATACGCAGTATTTT
TRBD1	TRBV5-5	few	TRBJ2-7	CASSLVAQGGYEQYF	TGTGCCAGCAGCTTGGTCGCACAGGGGGGCTACGAGCAGTACTTC
TRBD1	TRBV7-2	NA	TRBJ1-3	CASSSATGASGNTIYF	TGTGCCAGCAGCTCTGCGACAGGGGCCTCTGGAAACACCATATATTTT
NA	TRBV4-1	NA	TRBJ2-4	CASSQTFQGQLAKNIQYF	TGCGCCAGCAGCCAAACCTTCCAGGGTCAACTAGCCAAAAACATTCAGTACTTC
NA	TRBV25-1	few	TRBJ2-1	CASSESGSSSYNEQFF	TGTGCCAGCAGTGAATCAGGGTCTAGCTCCTACAATGAGCAGTTCTTC
NA	TRBV29-1	NA	TRBJ2-7	CSVVWGLPYEQYF	TGCAGCGTTGTCTGGGGCCTGCCTTACGAGCAGTACTTC
NA	TRBV10-3	NA	TRBJ2-5	CAISETRTVQETQYF	TGTGCCATCAGTGAGACCCGGACAGTACAAGAGACCCAGTACTTC
NA	TRBV5-5	NA	TRBJ2-3	CASSFSRGTDTQYF	TGTGCCAGCAGCTTCTCCCGGGGCACAGATACGCAGTATTTT
NA	TRBV5-1	NA	TRBJ1-2	CASSTETGNYGYTF	TGCGCCAGCAGCACGGAAACAGGGAACTATGGCTACACCTTC
NA	TRBV20-1	few	TRBJ2-7	CSVTGPGTYEQYF	TGCAGTGTTACCGGGCCTGGTACCTACGAGCAGTACTTC
NA	TRBV7-2	NA	TRBJ2-5	CASSLQTATPREQYF	TGTGCCAGCAGCTTACAAACGGCTACCCCTCGGGAGCAGTACTTC
TRBD1	TRBV12-3/TRBV12-4	NA	TRBJ2-7	CASSFGDRDRSYEQYF	TGTGCCAGCAGTTTCGGCGACAGGGACCGATCCTACGAGCAGTACTTC
TRBD2	TRBV6-2/TRBV6-3	NA	TRBJ2-3	CASIERLAGPRGTDTQYF	TGTGCCAGCATCGAAAGACTAGCGGGACCGCGGGGCACAGATACGCAGTATTTT
NA	TRBV4-1	NA	TRBJ1-2	CTSSQVGQGRNGYTF	TGCACCAGCAGCCAAGTGGGCCAGGGGCGGAATGGCTACACCTTC
TRBD2	TRBV20-1	few	TRBJ2-5	CSAKQAGAFQETQYF	TGCAGTGCTAAACAAGCGGGGGCATTCCAAGAGACCCAGTACTTC
NA	TRBV6-4	once	TRBJ2-7	CASSPDGGNSYEQYF	TGTGCCAGCAGTCCCGATGGGGGGAACTCCTACGAGCAGTACTTC
TRBD2	TRBV3-1	NA	TRBJ2-3	CASSQDLLAVDTDTQYF	TGTGCCAGCAGCCAAGATTTACTAGCGGTCGACACAGATACGCAGTATTTT
NA	TRBV6-2/TRBV6-3	NA	TRBJ2-7	CASSYSQTPYEQYF	TGTGCCAGCAGTTACTCTCAGACCCCCTACGAGCAGTACTTC
NA	TRBV9	many	TRBJ2-7	CATKASYEQYF	TGTGCCACCAAAGCATCTTACGAGCAGTACTTC
TRBD2	TRBV2	NA	TRBJ2-1	CASGLAASYNEQFF	TGTGCCAGCGGGCTAGCGGCCTCCTACAATGAGCAGTTCTTC
NA	TRBV20-1	once	TRBJ2-3	CSARTSTGYRTDTQYF	TGCAGTGCCCGAACCTCTACAGGATACCGCACAGATACGCAGTATTTT
NA	TRBV27	NA	TRBJ1-1	CASTDKNTEAFF	TGTGCCAGCACGGACAAGAACACTGAAGCTTTCTTT
NA	TRBV7-9	few	TRBJ2-7	CASSSSRDAYEQYF	TGTGCCAGCAGCTCCTCCCGGGACGCCTACGAGCAGTACTTC
TRBD1	TRBV12-3/TRBV12-4	few	TRBJ2-7	CASRPGTGASYEQYF	TGTGCCAGCAGACCCGGGACAGGGGCGTCCTACGAGCAGTACTTC
NA	TRBV6-1	NA	TRBJ2-2	CASRQSDTRELFF	TGTGCCAGCCGACAGTCCGACACCAGGGAGCTGTTTTTT
NA	TRBV7-3	few	TRBJ2-5	CASSLGIPETQYF	TGTGCCAGCAGCTTAGGTATCCCAGAGACCCAGTACTTC
NA	TRBV20-1	NA	TRBJ2-5	CSARDIDLARPAGTLGPQETQYF	TGCAGTGCTAGAGATATTGACCTGGCACGACCGGCAGGGACCCTAGGACCTCAAGAGACCCAGTACTTC